The 27 T cell receptor beta chains presented below share a single source sample, sequenced in a study of response to subunit inactivated influenza vaccine (dated by TCRdb to 2016 to 2019). The library was produced with RT-PCR. Reads for this sample came from an Illumina HiSeq 2500. TCRdb trimmed the raw reads at Q25, called clones with MiXCR and kept productive beta chains. Rows are unified per CDR3 protein, each entry keeping the most common DNA and genes. This sample gives approximately 250,000 distinct CDR3 sequences in total; 10% to 15% of them show up just once. The top ten clonotypes cover over 6.5% of the sample. Sequencing was performed on non-naive T cells sorted from PBMCs, taken 14 to 15 days before vaccination. Read against the paper, the sample's cell subset or site label means: memory T cell fraction. All receptors come from a man in his fifties who received an inactivated influenza vaccine. Donor details come from another sample of the same person, matched by shared clones.

The V and J genes are TRBV20-1 and TRBJ2-7; tentatively, D is TRBD2 (6 bases). Germline CDR1 and CDR2: DFQATT and SNEGSKA (reference sequence). Trimming cost V 4 bases and J 2 bases, with 15 bases left between them. The CDR3 runs 14 residues. CDR3 sequence reads: CSATPRGGAYEQYF. The CDR3, as DNA: TGCAGTGCTACGCCCCGCGGCGGGGCCTACGAGCAGTACTTC.

This clonotype occurred many times. The chain recombines TRBV5-6 with TRBJ2-1; D may be TRBD1 (5 bases). CDR3 length equals 13 residues. The germline V gene has CDR1 SGHDT and CDR2 YYEEEE. V was trimmed by 1 base and J by 4 bases, leaving 6 bases between them. The CDR3 loop is CASSLPGYNEQFF. The CDR3 bases are TGTGCCAGCAGCTTGCCAGGGTACAATGAGCAGTTCTTC. Using reference TRBV5-6 and TRBJ2-1 for the parts outside the CDR3, the full variable domain is DAGVTQSPTHLIKTRGQQVTLRCSPKSGHDTVSWYQQALGQGPQFIFQYYEEEERQRGNFPDRFSGHQFPNYSSELNVNALLLGDSALYLCASSLPGYNEQFFGPGTRLTVL.

This clonotype was counted only a few times. V usage is TRBV6-5 and J usage is TRBJ1-4; the D gene is possibly TRBD1 (6 bases). Germline-derived CDR1 and CDR2 are MNHEY and SVGAGI. The CDR3 contains 15 residues. Between the trimmed V and J ends, which lost 0 bases and 1 base, there was a span of 6 bases. For the CDR3, the DNA is TGTGCCAGCAGTTACTCAGGGGGAACTAATGAAAAACTGTTTTTT. Translated, it gives CASSYSGGTNEKLFF.

The chain links TRBV29-1 to TRBJ2-7; D gene ambiguous. Germline-derived CDR1 and CDR2 are SQVTM and ANQGSEA. The ends were cut back, 1 base at V and 4 bases at J, with 14 bases in the middle. The CDR3 spans 14 residues. The CDR3 bases are TGCAGCGTTGAAGTAAAGGGATTCGATTACGAGCAGTACTTC. Translating it yields CSVEVKGFDYEQYF.

This clonotype was counted between two and nine times. The CDR3 nucleotides are TGTGCCAGTAGTATGGGACTCAACACCGGGGAGCTGTTTTTT. Encoded protein: CASSMGLNTGELFF. This sequence joins TRBV19 and TRBJ2-2; TRBD2 might be the D (6 bases). The V gene lost 3 bases and the J gene lost 2 bases, with 7 bases spanning the gap. Germline V gene sequence: CDR1 LNHDA, CDR2 SQIVND (reference sequence). CDR3 length equals 14 residues.

V is TRBV7-9 and J is TRBJ2-7; no firm D call. The germline gives CDR1 SEHNR, CDR2 FQNEAQ (reference sequence). V shed 3 bases and J shed 7 bases, with 10 bases lying between them. The CDR3 length is 12 residues. The CDR3 DNA sequence: TGTGCCAGCAGCTTGGGATTCGAGGAGCAGTACTTC. The encoded protein is CASSLGFEEQYF.

This clonotype was recorded at least ten times. The chain joins TRBV4-1 to TRBJ2-5; D ambiguous. This CDR3 is built from 13 residues. V shed 1 base and J shed 5 bases, with 8 bases lying between them. Germline CDR1 reads MGHRA; CDR2 reads YSYEKL. This CDR3 is CASSQGLRETQYF. The CDR3 region has the DNA TGCGCCAGCAGCCAAGGCCTAAGGGAGACCCAGTACTTC.

This chain joins TRBV6-5 and TRBJ2-3; 9 bases are a match to TRBD2. This CDR3 spans 15 amino acids. Germline assignment: CDR1 MNHEY and CDR2 SVGAGI. J was trimmed by 2 bases and V by 2 bases; bases with no gene match: 2. The CDR3 region has the DNA TGTGCCAGCAGTTACGAGCGGGGGGACACAGATACGCAGTATTTT. Its translation is CASSYERGDTDTQYF.

This clonotype was observed at least ten times. The rearrangement joins TRBV7-9 to TRBJ2-2, with D possibly being TRBD1 (6 bases). The germline V gene has CDR1 SEHNR and CDR2 FQNEAQ (reference sequence). V lost 4 bases to trimming and J lost 2 bases, with 11 bases between them. The CDR3 totals 15 residues. The CDR3 coding sequence is TGTGCCAGCAGCTACGGGACAAGAAACACCGGGGAGCTGTTTTTT. The encoded protein is CASSYGTRNTGELFF.

The CDR3 reads CASSKGTGNAFF. The CDR3 bases are TGTGCCAGCAGCAAAGGGACAGGGAACGCTTTCTTT. The chain links TRBV7-3 to TRBJ1-1, with TRBD1 matching over 9 bases. The germline V gene has CDR1 SGHTA and CDR2 FQGTGA. Unmatched junction bases numbered 6, after V lost 5 bases and J lost 11 bases. This CDR3 contains 12 residues. Based on the CDR3 plus reference TRBV7-3 and TRBJ1-1, the full variable domain is GAGVSQTPSNKVTEKGKYVELRCDPISGHTALYWYRQSLGQGPEFLIYFQGTGAADDSGLPNDRFFAVRPEGSVSTLKIQRTERGDSAVYLCASSKGTGNAFFGQGTRLTVV.

This chain links TRBV3-1 with TRBJ2-2; no reliable D call. The CDR3 is made up of 13 amino acids. Germline values: CDR1 LGHDT, CDR2 YNNKEL (reference sequence). V lost 5 bases, J lost 7 bases, and 11 bases lay in between. As DNA, the CDR3 is TGTGCCAGCAGCAGAGTAGACGGCGGGGAGCTGTTTTTT. Translated, it gives CASSRVDGGELFF. The whole variable domain, filled in from reference TRBV3-1 and TRBJ2-2, reads DTAVSQTPKYLVTQMGNDKSIKCEQNLGHDTMYWYKQDSKKFLKIMFSYNNKELIINETVPNRFSPKSPDKAHLNLHINSLELGDSAVYFCASSRVDGGELFFGEGSRLTVL.

The J gene is TRBJ2-7, the V gene TRBV5-5; tentatively, D is TRBD2 (7 bases). Trimming took off 9 bases at V and 3 bases at J, with 16 bases between the two ends. Germline CDR1 is SGHKS and CDR2 is YYEKEE (reference sequence). The length of the CDR3 is 13 residues. The chain's CDR3 is CAMSPGGLYEQYF. CDR3 DNA sequence: TGTGCCATGAGCCCCGGGGGGCTCTACGAGCAGTACTTC. The variable domain in full, completed from reference TRBV5-5 and TRBJ2-7, reads DAGVTQSPTHLIKTRGQQVTLRCSPISGHKSVSWYQQVLGQGPQFIFQYYEKEERGRGNFPDRFSARQFPNYSSELNVNALLLGDSALYLCAMSPGGLYEQYFGPGTRLTVT.

This rearrangement joins TRBV5-1 to TRBJ2-3; 9 bases fit TRBD1. The CDR3 covers 15 residues. V shed 4 bases and J 6 bases; nucleotides not matched to a gene: 9. The V gene's germline CDR1 is SGHRS and CDR2 YFSETQ. CDR3 sequence (DNA): TGCGCCAGCAGCGCGGGACAGGGTGCGGGGGATACGCAGTATTTT. This gives the protein CASSAGQGAGDTQYF.

The table lists this clonotype with many counts. This chain uses TRBV4-2 with TRBJ2-5; D is unclear. V lost 1 base and J lost 5, with 5 bases in between. CDR1 LGHNA and CDR2 YNFKEQ come from the germline V gene. CDR3 length: 12 amino acids. The CDR3 DNA follows: TGTGCCAGCAGCCAAGGATCCGAGACCCAGTACTTC. Its translation: CASSQGSETQYF.

This clonotype was seen repeatedly, ten times or more. The chain links TRBV4-3 to TRBJ2-1; 7 bases fit TRBD2. The CDR3 contains 16 residues. V lost 0 bases and J lost 5; bases outside the gene matches: 7. Per the germline V gene, CDR1 is LGHNA and CDR2 is YSLEER. CDR3 DNA sequence: TGCGCCAGCAGCCAAGATTGGGAGGGCCAGGACAATGAGCAGTTCTTC. It specifies CASSQDWEGQDNEQFF.

The rearrangement uses TRBV27 and TRBJ2-1; D not resolved. Trimming cost V 4 bases and J 4 bases, with 8 bases left between them. The CDR3 extends over 13 amino acids. Per germline, CDR1 MNHEY and CDR2 SMNVEV (reference sequence). The CDR3: CASSSQSYNEQFF. CDR3 DNA: TGTGCCAGCAGTTCCCAATCATACAATGAGCAGTTCTTC.

This clonotype turned up a few times. This chain connects TRBV7-2 to TRBJ2-7; 8 bases line up with TRBD1. The CDR3 runs to 13 residues. Germline V lookup: CDR1 SGHTA, CDR2 FQGNSA. V gave up 4 bases and J gave up 3 bases; unmatched junction bases: 2. This CDR3 is CASSYRGDYEQYF. The CDR3 DNA reads TGTGCCAGCAGCTACAGGGGGGACTACGAGCAGTACTTC.

This clonotype was found many times. This chain uses TRBV6-1 with TRBJ2-2, with TRBD2 identical over 8 bases. The CDR3 contains 15 residues. Trimming took 11 bases from V and 1 from J; bases not matched to a gene: 9. Per the germline V gene, CDR1 is MNHNS and CDR2 is SASEGT. The CDR3, as DNA: TGTGCCCTTATGCGGGAGGTGCGGAACACCGGGGAGCTGTTTTTT. The encoded protein is CALMREVRNTGELFF.

At least ten counts were recorded for this clonotype. The genes are TRBV30 and TRBJ1-5; D is perhaps TRBD1 (5 bases). V dropped 3 bases and J dropped 6 bases, with 18 bases sitting between them. CDR3 length: 15 amino acids. CDR1 and CDR2 from the germline V gene are GTSNPN and SVGIG (reference sequence). In DNA, the CDR3 is TGTGCCTGGAGCTTCGGAGGCAGGGTTGGTCAGCCCCAGCATTTT. It specifies CAWSFGGRVGQPQHF.

There are a few counts of this clonotype. The chain employs TRBV6-2 or TRBV6-3 and TRBJ2-5; D is unresolved. The CDR3 extends over 16 amino acids. Between the trimmed V and J ends, which lost 0 bases and 3 bases, there was a span of 14 bases. CDR1 and CDR2 (germline): MNHEY, SVGEGT. CDR3 protein: CASSYSTRRREETQYF. Written as DNA, the CDR3 is TGTGCCAGCAGTTACTCGACCAGACGACGGGAAGAGACCCAGTACTTC.

This rearrangement joins TRBV6-6 to TRBJ2-5; maybe TRBD2 (5 bases). The germline gives CDR1 MNHNY, CDR2 SVGAGI (reference sequence). The CDR3 is 13 residues long. Trimming removed 5 bases at V and 4 bases at J, with 11 bases between. The CDR3 DNA reads as TGTGCCAGCAGTCTGGAGGACGGAGAGACCCAGTACTTC. It codes for CASSLEDGETQYF.

This clonotype appeared many times. The chain recombines TRBV20-1 with TRBJ1-1; 7 positions match TRBD1. From germline, CDR1 is DFQATT and CDR2 SNEGSKA (reference sequence). This CDR3 is built from 13 residues. Trimming at V came to 4 bases and at J to 11 bases, leaving 13 bases not matched to a gene. The CDR3 nucleotides read TGCAGTGCTATGGGGACAGCGGGTCTAAACGCTTTCTTT. Encoded protein: CSAMGTAGLNAFF.

This clonotype was counted ten times or more. DNA for the CDR3: TGTGCCAGCAGCTTAGACCGGGGGGCCTACAATGAGCAGTTCTTC. The encoded protein is CASSLDRGAYNEQFF. V gene TRBV7-2 combines with J gene TRBJ2-1, with 7 nucleotides matching TRBD2. Germline V gives CDR1 SGHTA, CDR2 FQGNSA. V shed 1 base and J 2 bases; nucleotides not matched to a gene: 2. The CDR3 contains 15 residues.

The gene calls are TRBV7-2 and TRBJ2-1, with 16 bases that match TRBD2. V lost 5 bases and J lost 7; bases outside the gene matches: 5. This CDR3 comprises 16 residues. Germline V lookup: CDR1 SGHTA, CDR2 FQGNSA. This chain's CDR3 is CASSKGLAGGANEQFF. In nucleotides, the CDR3 is TGTGCCAGCAGCAAGGGACTAGCGGGGGGGGCTAATGAGCAGTTCTTC.

This clonotype was observed a few times. The V call is TRBV4-1, the J call TRBJ2-7, with D unresolved. CDR3 length equals 13 residues. Germline CDR1 MGHRA, CDR2 YSYEKL. V was trimmed by 4 bases and J by 3 bases, leaving 10 bases between them. The CDR3 protein is CASSRELDYEQYF. The CDR3 DNA is TGCGCCAGCAGCCGTGAGCTCGACTACGAGCAGTACTTC.

This clonotype was seen a few times. The V and J genes are TRBV30 and TRBJ2-1; 8 nucleotides agree with TRBD2. The CDR3 runs to 15 residues. Germline values: CDR1 GTSNPN, CDR2 SVGIG (reference sequence). V lost 0 bases, J lost 9 bases, and 10 bases stayed unmatched. The CDR3 DNA reads as TGTGCCTGGAGTGTACTGACGGGAGGGCCGCCTGAGCAGTTCTTC. It translates to CAWSVLTGGPPEQFF.

This clonotype showed up many times. The chain joins TRBV5-1 to TRBJ2-5, with unresolved D. CDR1 is SGHRS, CDR2 YFSETQ, per germline. There are 13 residues in the CDR3. Trimming removed 1 base from V and 2 bases from J, with 6 bases in between. CDR3 sequence: CASSLYRQETQYF. The DNA of the CDR3 is TGCGCCAGCAGCTTGTACCGTCAAGAGACCCAGTACTTC.